The entry that follows covers one T cell receptor beta chain sequence. This record comes from a study of blood T cell repertoires in COVID-19. For the study at large: The United States, Italy and Spain provided the acute and convalescent COVID-19 samples.

The method was immunoSEQ multiplex PCR; TCRdb's version includes in-frame clones alone and lacks a portion of them. Here the sample spans some 290,000 clones, approximately 87% being singletons. The sequence came from a woman in her 30s with COVID-19, enrolled during active disease. The sample was peripheral blood.

As DNA, the CDR3 is TGTGCCAGCAGCTCCGACAGGGGAGGCACTGAAGCTTTCTTT. Its protein product is CASSSDRGGTEAFF. The V gene is TRBV7-8, the J gene TRBJ1-1; the match to TRBD1 covers 8 bases. Trimming removed 4 bases from V and 4 bases from J; junction bases left unmatched: 5. The CDR3 has 14 residues. Germline V gene data show CDR1 as SGHVS and CDR2 as FQNEAQ.